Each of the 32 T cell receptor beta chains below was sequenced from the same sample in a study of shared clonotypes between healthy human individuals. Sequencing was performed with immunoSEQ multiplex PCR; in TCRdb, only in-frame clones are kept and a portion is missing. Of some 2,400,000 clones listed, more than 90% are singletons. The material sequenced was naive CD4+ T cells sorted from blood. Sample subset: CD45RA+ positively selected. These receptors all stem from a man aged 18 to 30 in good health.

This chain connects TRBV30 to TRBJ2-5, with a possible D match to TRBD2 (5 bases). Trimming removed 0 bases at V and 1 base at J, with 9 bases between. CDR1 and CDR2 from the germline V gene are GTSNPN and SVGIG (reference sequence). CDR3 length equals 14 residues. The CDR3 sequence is CAWSVASIQETQYF. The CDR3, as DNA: TGTGCCTGGAGTGTAGCTAGCATCCAAGAGACCCAGTACTTC.

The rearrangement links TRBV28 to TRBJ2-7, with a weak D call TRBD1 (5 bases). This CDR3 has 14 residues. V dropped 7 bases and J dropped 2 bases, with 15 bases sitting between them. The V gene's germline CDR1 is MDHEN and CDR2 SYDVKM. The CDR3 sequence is CASNYQGTAYEQYF. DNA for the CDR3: TGTGCCAGCAACTATCAGGGCACTGCCTACGAGCAGTACTTC.

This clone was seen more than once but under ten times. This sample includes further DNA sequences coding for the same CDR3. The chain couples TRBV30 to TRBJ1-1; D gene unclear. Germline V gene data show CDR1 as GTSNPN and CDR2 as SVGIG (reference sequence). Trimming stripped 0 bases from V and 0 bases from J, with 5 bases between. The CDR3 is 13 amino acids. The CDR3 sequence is CAWSVGMNTEAFF. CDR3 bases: TGTGCCTGGAGTGTTGGTATGAACACTGAAGCTTTCTTT.

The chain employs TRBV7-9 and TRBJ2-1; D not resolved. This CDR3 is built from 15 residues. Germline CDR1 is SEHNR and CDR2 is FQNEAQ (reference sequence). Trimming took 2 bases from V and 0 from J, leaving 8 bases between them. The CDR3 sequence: CASSLKGLSYNEQFF. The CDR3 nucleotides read TGTGCCAGCAGCTTAAAGGGCCTCTCCTACAATGAGCAGTTCTTC.

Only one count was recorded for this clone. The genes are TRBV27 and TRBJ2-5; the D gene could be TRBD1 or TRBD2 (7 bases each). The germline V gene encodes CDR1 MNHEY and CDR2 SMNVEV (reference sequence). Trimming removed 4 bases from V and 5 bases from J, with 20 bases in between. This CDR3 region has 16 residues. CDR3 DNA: TGTGCCAGCAGTTCAGTCAGGGGGGGTAAGGAGGAGACCCAGTACTTC. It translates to CASSSVRGGKEETQYF.

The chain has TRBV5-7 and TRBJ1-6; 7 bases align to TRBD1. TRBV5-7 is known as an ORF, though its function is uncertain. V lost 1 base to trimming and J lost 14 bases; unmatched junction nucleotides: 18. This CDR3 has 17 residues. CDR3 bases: TGTGCCAGCAGCTTGAGGACAGGAAGGGGGTGGAAGGTGGCCCTCCACTTT. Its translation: CASSLRTGRGWKVALHF.

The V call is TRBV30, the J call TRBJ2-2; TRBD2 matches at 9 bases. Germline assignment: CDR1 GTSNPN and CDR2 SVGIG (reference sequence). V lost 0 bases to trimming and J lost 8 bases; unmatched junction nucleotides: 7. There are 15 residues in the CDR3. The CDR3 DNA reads TGTGCCTGGAGTGTAGGATCTAGCGGGATGGGGGAGCTGTTTTTT. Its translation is CAWSVGSSGMGELFF.

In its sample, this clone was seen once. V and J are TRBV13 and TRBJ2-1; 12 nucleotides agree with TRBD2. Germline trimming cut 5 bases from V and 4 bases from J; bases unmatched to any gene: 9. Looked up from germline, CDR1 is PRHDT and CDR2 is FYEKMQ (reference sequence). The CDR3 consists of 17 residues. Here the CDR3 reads CASSHLAGGTGYNEQFF. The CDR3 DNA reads TGTGCCAGCAGCCACCTAGCGGGGGGGACTGGGTACAATGAGCAGTTCTTC.

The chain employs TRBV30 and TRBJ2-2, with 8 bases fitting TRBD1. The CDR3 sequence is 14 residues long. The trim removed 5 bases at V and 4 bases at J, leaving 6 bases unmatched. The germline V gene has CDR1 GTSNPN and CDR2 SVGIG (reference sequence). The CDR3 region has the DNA TGTGCCTGGCTGACAGGGGTGGGCACCGGGGAGCTGTTTTTT. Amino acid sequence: CAWLTGVGTGELFF.

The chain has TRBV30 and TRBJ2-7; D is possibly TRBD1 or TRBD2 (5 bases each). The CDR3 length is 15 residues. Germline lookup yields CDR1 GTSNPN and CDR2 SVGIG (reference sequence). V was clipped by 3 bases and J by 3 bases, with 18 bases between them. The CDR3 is CAWSVSWDRNYEQYF. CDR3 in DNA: TGTGCCTGGAGCGTTAGCTGGGACCGCAACTACGAGCAGTACTTC.

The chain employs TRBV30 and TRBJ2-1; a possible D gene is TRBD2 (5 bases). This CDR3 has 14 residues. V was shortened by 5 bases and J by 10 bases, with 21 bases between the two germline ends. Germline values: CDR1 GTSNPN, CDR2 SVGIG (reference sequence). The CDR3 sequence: CAWSPSTRAGEQFF. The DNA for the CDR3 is TGTGCCTGGTCGCCAAGTACTAGAGCCGGGGAGCAGTTCTTC.

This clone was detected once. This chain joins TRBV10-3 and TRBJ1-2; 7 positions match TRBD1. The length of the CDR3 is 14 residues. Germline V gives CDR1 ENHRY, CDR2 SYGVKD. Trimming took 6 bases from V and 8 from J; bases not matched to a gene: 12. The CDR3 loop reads CAIRGQDSYKGYTF. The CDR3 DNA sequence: TGTGCCATCAGAGGACAGGACTCTTACAAAGGCTACACCTTC.

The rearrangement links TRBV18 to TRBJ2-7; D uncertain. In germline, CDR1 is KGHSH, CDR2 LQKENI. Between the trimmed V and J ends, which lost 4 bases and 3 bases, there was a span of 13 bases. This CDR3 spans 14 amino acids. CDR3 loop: CASSRLSAGYEQYF. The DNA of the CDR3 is TGTGCCAGCTCACGGCTAAGTGCAGGCTACGAGCAGTACTTC.

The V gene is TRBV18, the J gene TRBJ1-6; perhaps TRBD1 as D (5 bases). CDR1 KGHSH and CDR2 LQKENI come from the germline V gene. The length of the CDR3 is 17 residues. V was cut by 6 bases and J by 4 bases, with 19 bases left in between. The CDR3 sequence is CASSVTGLTGYNSPLHF. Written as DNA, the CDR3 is TGTGCCAGCTCCGTGACGGGGCTTACGGGTTATAATTCACCCCTCCACTTT. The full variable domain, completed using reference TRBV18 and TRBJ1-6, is NAGVMQNPRHLVRRRGQEARLRCSPMKGHSHVYWYRQLPEEGLKFMVYLQKENIIDESGMPKERFSAEFPKEGPSILRIQQVVRGDSAAYFCASSVTGLTGYNSPLHFGNGTRLTVT.

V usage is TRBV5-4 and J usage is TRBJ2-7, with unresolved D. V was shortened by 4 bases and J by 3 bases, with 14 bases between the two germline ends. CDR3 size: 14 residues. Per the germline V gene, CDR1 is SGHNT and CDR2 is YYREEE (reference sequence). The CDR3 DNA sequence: TGTGCCAGCAGCCCGAGGACCGGATACTACGAGCAGTACTTC. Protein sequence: CASSPRTGYYEQYF.

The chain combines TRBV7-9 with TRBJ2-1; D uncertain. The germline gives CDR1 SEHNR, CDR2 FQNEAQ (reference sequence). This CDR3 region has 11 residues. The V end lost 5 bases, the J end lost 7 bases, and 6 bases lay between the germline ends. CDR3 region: CASSPQNEQFF. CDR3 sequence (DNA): TGTGCCAGCAGCCCCCAGAATGAGCAGTTCTTC.

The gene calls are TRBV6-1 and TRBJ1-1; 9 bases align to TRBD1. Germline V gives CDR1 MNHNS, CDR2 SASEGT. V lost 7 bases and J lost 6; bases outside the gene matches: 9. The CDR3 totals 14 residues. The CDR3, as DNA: TGTGCCAGCAATGCCGGGACAGGGTACCCTGAAGCTTTCTTT. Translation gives CASNAGTGYPEAFF.

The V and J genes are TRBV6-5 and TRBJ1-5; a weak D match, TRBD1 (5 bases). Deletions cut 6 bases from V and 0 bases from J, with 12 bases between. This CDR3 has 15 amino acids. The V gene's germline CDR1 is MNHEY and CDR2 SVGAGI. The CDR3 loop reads CASRARQYSNQPQHF. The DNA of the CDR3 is TGTGCCAGCAGGGCCCGACAGTATAGCAATCAGCCCCAGCATTTT.

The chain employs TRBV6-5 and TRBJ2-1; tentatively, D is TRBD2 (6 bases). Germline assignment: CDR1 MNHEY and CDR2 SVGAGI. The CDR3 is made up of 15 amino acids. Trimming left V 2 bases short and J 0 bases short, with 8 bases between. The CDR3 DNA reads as TGTGCCAGCAGTTACCTAGCGCCCTCCTACAATGAGCAGTTCTTC. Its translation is CASSYLAPSYNEQFF.

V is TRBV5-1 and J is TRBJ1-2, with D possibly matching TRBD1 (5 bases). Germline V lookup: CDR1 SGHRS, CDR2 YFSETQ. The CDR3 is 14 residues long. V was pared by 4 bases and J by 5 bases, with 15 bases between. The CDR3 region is CASSDGAPGYGYTF. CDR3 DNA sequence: TGCGCCAGCAGCGACGGGGCCCCAGGGTATGGCTACACCTTC.

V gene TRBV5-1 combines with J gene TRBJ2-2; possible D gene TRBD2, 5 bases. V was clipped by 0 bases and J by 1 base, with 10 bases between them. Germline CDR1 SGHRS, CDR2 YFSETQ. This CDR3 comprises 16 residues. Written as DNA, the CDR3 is TGCGCCAGCAGCTTGGCCAGCGGAAAGAACACCGGGGAGCTGTTTTTT. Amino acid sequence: CASSLASGKNTGELFF. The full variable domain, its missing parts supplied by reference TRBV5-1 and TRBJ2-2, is KAGVTQTPRYLIKTRGQQVTLSCSPISGHRSVSWYQQTPGQGLQFLFEYFSETQRNKGNFPGRFSGRQFSNSRSEMNVSTLELGDSALYLCASSLASGKNTGELFFGEGSRLTVL.

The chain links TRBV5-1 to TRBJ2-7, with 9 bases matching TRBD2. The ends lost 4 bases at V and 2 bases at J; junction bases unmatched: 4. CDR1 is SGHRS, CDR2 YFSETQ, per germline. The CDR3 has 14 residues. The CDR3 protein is CASSRSSGTYEQYF. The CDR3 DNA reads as TGCGCCAGCAGCCGATCTAGCGGGACCTACGAGCAGTACTTC.

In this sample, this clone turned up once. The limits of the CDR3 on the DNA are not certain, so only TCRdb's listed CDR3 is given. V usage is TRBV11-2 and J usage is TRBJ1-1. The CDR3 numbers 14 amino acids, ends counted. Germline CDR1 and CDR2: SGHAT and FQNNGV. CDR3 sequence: CASSNILRATEAFF.

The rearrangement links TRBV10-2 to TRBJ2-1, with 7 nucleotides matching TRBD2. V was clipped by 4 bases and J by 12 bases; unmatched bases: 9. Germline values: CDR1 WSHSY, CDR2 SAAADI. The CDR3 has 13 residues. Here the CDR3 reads CASSAGLAAGQFF. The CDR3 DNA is TGCGCCAGCAGTGCGGGCCTAGCGGCTGGGCAGTTCTTC.

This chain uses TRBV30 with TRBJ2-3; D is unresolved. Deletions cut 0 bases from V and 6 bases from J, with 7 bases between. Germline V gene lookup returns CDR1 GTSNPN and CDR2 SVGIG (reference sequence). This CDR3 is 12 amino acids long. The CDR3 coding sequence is TGTGCCTGGAGTGTACAGTTGGATACGCAGTATTTT. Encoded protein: CAWSVQLDTQYF. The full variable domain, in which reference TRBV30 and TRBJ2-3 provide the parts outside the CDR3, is SQTIHQWPATLVQPVGSPLSLECTVEGTSNPNLYWYRQAAGRGLQLLFYSVGIGQISSEVPQNLSASRPQDRQFILSSKKLLLSDSGFYLCAWSVQLDTQYFGPGTRLTVL.

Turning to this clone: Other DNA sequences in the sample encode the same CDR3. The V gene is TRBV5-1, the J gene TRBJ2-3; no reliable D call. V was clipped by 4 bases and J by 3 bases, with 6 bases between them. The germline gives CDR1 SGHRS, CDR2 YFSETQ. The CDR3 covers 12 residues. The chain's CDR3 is CASSQETDTQYF. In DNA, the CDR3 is TGCGCCAGCAGCCAGGAGACAGATACGCAGTATTTT.

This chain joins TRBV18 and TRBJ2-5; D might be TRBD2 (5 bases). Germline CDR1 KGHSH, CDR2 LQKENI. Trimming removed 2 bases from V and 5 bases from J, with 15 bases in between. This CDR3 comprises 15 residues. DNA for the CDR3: TGTGCCAGCTCACCAGCAAGACTGGGCGGGGAGACCCAGTACTTC. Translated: CASSPARLGGETQYF. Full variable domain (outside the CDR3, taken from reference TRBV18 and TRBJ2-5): NAGVMQNPRHLVRRRGQEARLRCSPMKGHSHVYWYRQLPEEGLKFMVYLQKENIIDESGMPKERFSAEFPKEGPSILRIQQVVRGDSAAYFCASSPARLGGETQYFGPGTRLLVL.

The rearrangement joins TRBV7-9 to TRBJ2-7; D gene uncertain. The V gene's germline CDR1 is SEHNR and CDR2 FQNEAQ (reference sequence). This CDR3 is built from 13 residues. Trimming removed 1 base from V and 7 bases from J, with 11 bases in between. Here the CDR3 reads CASSLVSPREQYF. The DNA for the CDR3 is TGTGCCAGCAGCTTAGTTTCGCCCCGGGAGCAGTACTTC.

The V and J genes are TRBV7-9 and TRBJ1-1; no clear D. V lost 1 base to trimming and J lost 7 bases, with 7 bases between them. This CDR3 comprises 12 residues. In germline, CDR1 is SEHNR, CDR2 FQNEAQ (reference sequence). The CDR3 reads CASSLGGGEAFF. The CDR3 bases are TGTGCCAGCAGCTTAGGAGGCGGTGAAGCTTTCTTT.

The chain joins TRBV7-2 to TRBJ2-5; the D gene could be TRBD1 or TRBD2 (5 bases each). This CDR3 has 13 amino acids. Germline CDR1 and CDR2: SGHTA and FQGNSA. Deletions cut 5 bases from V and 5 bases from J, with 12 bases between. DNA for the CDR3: TGTGCCAGCAGCCCGAATTGGGGGGAGACCCAGTACTTC. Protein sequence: CASSPNWGETQYF.

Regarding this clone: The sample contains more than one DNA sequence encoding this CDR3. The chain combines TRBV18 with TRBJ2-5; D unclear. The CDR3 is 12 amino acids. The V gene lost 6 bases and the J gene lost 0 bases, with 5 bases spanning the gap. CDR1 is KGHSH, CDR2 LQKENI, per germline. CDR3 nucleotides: TGTGCCAGCTCGCTATACCAAGAGACCCAGTACTTC. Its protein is CASSLYQETQYF.

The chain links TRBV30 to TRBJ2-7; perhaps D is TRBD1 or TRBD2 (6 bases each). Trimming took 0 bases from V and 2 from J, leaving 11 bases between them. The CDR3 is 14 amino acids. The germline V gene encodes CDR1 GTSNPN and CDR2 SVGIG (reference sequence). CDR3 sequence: CAWSVRGATYEQYF. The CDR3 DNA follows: TGTGCCTGGAGTGTTAGGGGGGCCACCTACGAGCAGTACTTC. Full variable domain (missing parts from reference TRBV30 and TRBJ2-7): SQTIHQWPATLVQPVGSPLSLECTVEGTSNPNLYWYRQAAGRGLQLLFYSVGIGQISSEVPQNLSASRPQDRQFILSSKKLLLSDSGFYLCAWSVRGATYEQYFGPGTRLTVT.